Listed below are T cell receptor beta chains from one sample, sequenced in a study of identical twins. MiXCR, applied by TCRdb to the 5' RACE reads, yields one record per CDR3 protein. The sample yields about 720,000 distinct CDR3 sequences, around a sixth seen once. A further study also used this sample, focusing on T cells expressing NK-cell markers.

The sequencing input was PBMCs. These receptors were collected from a woman in her late teens or twenties in good health. CDR3s include the opening cysteine and the closing phenylalanine or tryptophan. The D gene is left open where the match is weak. Clone size is given for some rows only: seen once, a few or many times, or a class if the clone is expanded.

d_gene,v_gene,j_gene,abundance,CDR3nt,CDR3aa
TRBD1,TRBV19,TRBJ2-7,few,TGTGCCAGTGCGAACCGGGACAGGATCTACGAGCAGTACTTC,CASANRDRIYEQYF
-,TRBV25-1,TRBJ2-2,-,TGTGCCAGCAGTCCCAGGGCGAACACCGGGGAGCTGTTTTTT,CASSPRANTGELFF
-,TRBV6-6,TRBJ1-5,-,TGTGCCAGCAGTTTGATAACCAATCAGCCCCAGCATTTT,CASSLITNQPQHF
TRBD1,TRBV3-1,TRBJ1-2,-,TGTGCCAGCAGCCAAGAGGGGACAGCTAACTATGGCTACACCTTC,CASSQEGTANYGYTF
-,TRBV5-1,TRBJ1-6,few,TGCGCCAGCAGATGGGTCCTAGAACAACCCCTCCACTTT,CASRWVLEQPLHF
-,TRBV12-3/TRBV12-4,TRBJ2-3,few,TGTGCCAGCACCCTCGGGACCACACCCACAGATACGCAGTATTTT,CASTLGTTPTDTQYF
-,TRBV4-3,TRBJ1-3,few,TGCGCCAGCAGCCCATCGGGACATTTTGTCGGAAACACCATATATTTT,CASSPSGHFVGNTIYF
-,TRBV3-1,TRBJ1-1,-,TGTGCCAGCAGCCACCTCGGGGGAAATACTGAAGCTTTCTTT,CASSHLGGNTEAFF
-,TRBV5-1,TRBJ1-6,-,TGCGCCAGCAGCGTCGGGACGGACTATAATTCACCCCTCCACTTT,CASSVGTDYNSPLHF
TRBD2,TRBV6-5,TRBJ2-7,-,TGTGCCAGCAGTTACTCGCAGTGGGGGGGTAGCGGGAGGCCCTACGAGCAGTACTTC,CASSYSQWGGSGRPYEQYF
-,TRBV5-1,TRBJ2-5,-,TGCGCCAGCAGCTTGGAAGGTGTAGGGGAGACCCAGTACTTC,CASSLEGVGETQYF
-,TRBV20-1,TRBJ2-3,few,TGCAGTGCTAGAGGCGGGACAACTCGCACAGATACGCAGTATTTT,CSARGGTTRTDTQYF
-,TRBV29-1,TRBJ1-1,-,TGCAGCGCAGACAGTGCATGGGAGGCTTTCTTT,CSADSAWEAFF
TRBD2,TRBV12-3/TRBV12-4,TRBJ2-5,few,TGTGCCAGCAGTTCTACTAGCGGGAGAGAGACCCAGTACTTC,CASSSTSGRETQYF